This entry lists 14 T cell receptor beta chains sequenced from one sample in a study of cytomegalovirus exposure and HLA in healthy donors. Generated by immunoSEQ multiplex PCR, the TCRdb table keeps only in-frame clones and is missing some. The data show about 130,000 clones, roughly nine tenths seen once. The sequenced sample consisted of PBMCs. These receptors were obtained from a woman aged 18 to 35 in good health and CMV-seropositive.

The chain links TRBV5-4 to TRBJ1-1; D possibly corresponds to TRBD1 (5 bases). Germline V lookup: CDR1 SGHNT, CDR2 YYREEE (reference sequence). This CDR3 spans 15 amino acids. V was clipped by 0 bases and J by 1 base, with 10 bases between them. The CDR3: CASSLEGQTNTEAFF. The CDR3 DNA reads TGTGCCAGCAGCTTGGAGGGGCAGACGAACACTGAAGCTTTCTTT.

The chain uses TRBV2 and TRBJ1-2; D unresolved. Trimming shortened V by 4 bases and J by 1 base, and 10 bases separated the two germline ends. Germline V gene data show CDR1 as SNHLY and CDR2 as FYNNEI. The CDR3 contains 14 residues. CDR3 nucleotides: TGTGCCAGCAGTGCGGAGGGCATTAACTATGGCTACACCTTC. It encodes CASSAEGINYGYTF.

CDR3 amino acids: CASSPTGFTGELFF. The CDR3 DNA sequence: TGTGCCAGCAGCCCGACAGGGTTCACCGGGGAGCTGTTTTTT. The chain has TRBV13 and TRBJ2-2, with 7 bases lining up with TRBD1. The CDR3 runs to 14 residues. The germline CDR1 and CDR2 sequences are PRHDT and FYEKMQ (reference sequence). J gave up 4 bases and V 5 bases, and 4 bases lay outside the gene matches.

As concerns this clone: The identical CDR3 is also encoded by other nucleotide sequences in the sample. The genes are TRBV27 and TRBJ1-5; D remains unclear. CDR1 is MNHEY, CDR2 SMNVEV, per germline (reference sequence). Trimming left V 6 bases short and J 2 bases short, with 5 bases between. This CDR3 comprises 12 residues. The CDR3 region is CASRAGNQPQHF. CDR3 in DNA: TGTGCCAGCAGGGCGGGCAATCAGCCCCAGCATTTT.

The J gene is TRBJ1-6, the V gene TRBV5-8, with a tentative D call TRBD1 (6 bases). Per germline, CDR1 SGHTS and CDR2 YDEGEE. The CDR3 extends over 13 amino acids. V lost 0 bases and J 11 bases, leaving 9 bases between the germline ends. CDR3 amino acids: CASSLDRVAPLHF. The CDR3 DNA reads as TGTGCCAGCAGCTTGGACAGGGTGGCACCCCTCCACTTT.

This chain's CDR3 is CASSLASGAGYEQYF. DNA for the CDR3: TGTGCCAGCAGCTTAGCGTCAGGGGCGGGCTACGAGCAGTACTTC. V gene TRBV7-9 combines with J gene TRBJ2-7; the D gene is possibly TRBD1 (6 bases). Trimming took 0 bases from V and 3 from J, leaving 12 bases between them. Germline CDR1 SEHNR, CDR2 FQNEAQ (reference sequence). The CDR3 is 15 amino acids.

The chain carries TRBV6-4 and TRBJ1-1; 8 nucleotides match TRBD1. In germline, CDR1 is MRHNA, CDR2 SNTAGT. Unmatched junction bases numbered 4, after V lost 4 bases and J lost 6 bases. The CDR3 length is 13 residues. CDR3 loop: CASSAGQGAEAFF. CDR3 in DNA: TGTGCCAGCAGTGCCGGACAGGGCGCTGAAGCTTTCTTT.

This chain's CDR3 is CASSERASSYEQYF. CDR3 bases: TGTGCCAGCAGTGAGCGGGCGAGCTCCTACGAGCAGTACTTC. This chain joins TRBV27 and TRBJ2-7; D is perhaps TRBD2 (6 bases). This CDR3 comprises 14 residues. Per germline, CDR1 MNHEY and CDR2 SMNVEV (reference sequence). V dropped 5 bases and J dropped 0 bases, with 11 bases sitting between them.

The chain employs TRBV2 and TRBJ1-5; 7 bases are shared with TRBD1. The CDR3 has 15 amino acids. The germline CDR1 and CDR2 sequences are SNHLY and FYNNEI. V shed 4 bases and J 6 bases; nucleotides not matched to a gene: 9. The CDR3 DNA reads as TGTGCCAGCAGTGTAAGGCCAGGGGACAGTCAGCCCCAGCATTTT. Its translation is CASSVRPGDSQPQHF.

The chain has TRBV6-5 and TRBJ2-3; D is uncertain. CDR3 size: 11 residues. V lost 6 bases and J 5 bases, leaving 6 bases between the germline ends. From germline, CDR1 is MNHEY and CDR2 SVGAGI. CDR3: CASSNRDTQYF. Here the CDR3 DNA reads TGTGCCAGCAGCAACAGAGATACGCAGTATTTT.

The V gene is TRBV5-4, the J gene TRBJ2-7; 10 bases line up with TRBD1. CDR3 length equals 17 residues. Germline CDR1 and CDR2: SGHNT and YYREEE (reference sequence). V trimming: 3 bases; J trimming: 0 bases; junction bases outside the gene matches: 9. The CDR3 spells CASSSRDRGPDSYEQYF. In DNA, the CDR3 is TGTGCCAGCAGCTCCCGGGACAGGGGCCCCGACTCCTACGAGCAGTACTTC.

The gene calls are TRBV6-5 and TRBJ1-2; unclear D gene. The germline V gene encodes CDR1 MNHEY and CDR2 SVGAGI. The CDR3 loop spans 12 amino acids. V was cut by 0 bases and J by 7 bases, with 6 bases left in between. The CDR3 is CASSYSKSGYTF. In nucleotides, the CDR3 is TGTGCCAGCAGTTACTCGAAGAGTGGCTACACCTTC.

For the CDR3, the DNA is TGTGCCAGCAGCAAAGCGCTCGGACGGACTCCCTCCTACGAGCAGTACTTC. It codes for CASSKALGRTPSYEQYF. The chain employs TRBV21-1 and TRBJ2-7; TRBD2 was called by the table and not checked on the DNA. TRBV21-1 is noted as a pseudogene. The CDR3 runs to 17 residues.

This clone was seen just once. This chain uses TRBV2 with TRBJ1-5; 9 nucleotides line up with TRBD1. The CDR3 is 14 amino acids. Germline V lookup: CDR1 SNHLY, CDR2 FYNNEI. The junction had 7 bases not matched to a gene; V was cut back by 11 bases and J by 2 bases. In DNA form, the CDR3 reads TGTGCCCCACTTGGGACAGGGTGCAATCAGCCCCAGCATTTT. It specifies CAPLGTGCNQPQHF.